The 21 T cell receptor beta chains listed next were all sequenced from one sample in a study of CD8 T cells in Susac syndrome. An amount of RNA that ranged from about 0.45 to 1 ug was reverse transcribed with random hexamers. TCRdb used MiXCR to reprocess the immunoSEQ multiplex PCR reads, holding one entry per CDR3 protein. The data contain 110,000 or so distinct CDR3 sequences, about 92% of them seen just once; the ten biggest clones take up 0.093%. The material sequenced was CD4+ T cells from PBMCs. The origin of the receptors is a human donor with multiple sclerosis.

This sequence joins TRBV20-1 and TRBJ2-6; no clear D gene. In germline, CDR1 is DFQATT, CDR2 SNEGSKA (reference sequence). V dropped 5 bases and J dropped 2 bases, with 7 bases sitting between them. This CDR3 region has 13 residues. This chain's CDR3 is CSAGSTGANVLTF. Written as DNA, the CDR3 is TGCAGTGCTGGTTCAACTGGGGCCAACGTCCTGACTTTC.

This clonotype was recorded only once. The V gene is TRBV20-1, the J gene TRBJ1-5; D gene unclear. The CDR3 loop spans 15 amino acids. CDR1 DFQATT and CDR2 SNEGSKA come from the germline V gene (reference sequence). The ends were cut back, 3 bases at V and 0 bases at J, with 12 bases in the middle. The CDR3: CSASPRPSSNQPQHF. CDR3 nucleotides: TGCAGTGCTAGTCCCCGACCCTCTAGCAATCAGCCCCAGCATTTT.

For the CDR3, the DNA is TGCAGCGTTTCGACAGATAACTATGGCTACACCTTC. Amino acids: CSVSTDNYGYTF. The chain carries TRBV29-1 and TRBJ1-2, with D possibly matching TRBD1 (5 bases). Germline CDR1 reads SQVTM; CDR2 reads ANQGSEA. Trimming stripped 5 bases from V and 1 base from J, with 8 bases between. The CDR3 is 12 residues long. Using reference TRBV29-1 and TRBJ1-2 for the parts outside the CDR3, the full variable domain is SAVISQKPSRDICQRGTSLTIQCQVDSQVTMMFWYRQQPGQSLTLIATANQGSEATYESGFVIDKFPISRPNLTFSTLTVSNMSPEDSSIYLCSVSTDNYGYTFGSGTRLTVV.

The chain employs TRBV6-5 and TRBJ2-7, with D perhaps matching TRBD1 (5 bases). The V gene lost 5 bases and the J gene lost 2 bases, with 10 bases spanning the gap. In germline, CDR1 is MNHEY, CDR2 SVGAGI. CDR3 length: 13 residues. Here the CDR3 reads CASSPHRTYEQYF. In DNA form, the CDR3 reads TGTGCCAGCAGTCCGCACAGGACCTACGAGCAGTACTTC.

Here the CDR3 reads CASSSQVTSNSPLHF. The CDR3 nucleotides read TGTGCCAGCAGTTCTCAAGTCACGAGTAATTCACCCCTCCACTTT. J is TRBJ1-6 and V is TRBV2; D not certain. V lost 5 bases, J lost 6 bases, and 14 bases lay in between. The CDR3 extends over 15 amino acids. Germline CDR1 SNHLY, CDR2 FYNNEI. Full variable domain (missing parts from reference TRBV2 and TRBJ1-6): EPEVTQTPSHQVTQMGQEVILRCVPISNHLYFYWYRQILGQKVEFLVSFYNNEISEKSEIFDDQFSVERPDGSNFTLKIRSTKLEDSAMYFCASSSQVTSNSPLHFGNGTRLTVT.

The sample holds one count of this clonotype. CDR3 sequence (DNA): TGTGCCAGCAGCTTAAGCTCAGGGAAGTCCTACGAGCAGTACTTC. Protein product: CASSLSSGKSYEQYF. J is TRBJ2-7 and V is TRBV7-3; the D gene is possibly TRBD1 (5 bases). The ends were cut back, 1 base at V and 1 base at J, with 11 bases in the middle. This CDR3 region has 15 residues. CDR1 and CDR2 from the germline V gene are SGHTA and FQGTGA.

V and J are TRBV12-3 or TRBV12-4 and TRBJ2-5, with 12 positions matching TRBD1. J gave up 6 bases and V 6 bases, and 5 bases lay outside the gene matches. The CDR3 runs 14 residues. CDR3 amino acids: CASRGTGGKKTQYF. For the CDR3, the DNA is TGTGCCAGCAGGGGGACAGGGGGCAAAAAGACCCAGTACTTC.

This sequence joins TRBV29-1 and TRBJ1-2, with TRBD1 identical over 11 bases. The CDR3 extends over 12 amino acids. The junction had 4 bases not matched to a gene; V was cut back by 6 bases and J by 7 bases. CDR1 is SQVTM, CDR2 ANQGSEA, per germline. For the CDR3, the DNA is TGCAGCGTGGGACAGGGGGGAGGTGGCTACACCTTC. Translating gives CSVGQGGGGYTF.

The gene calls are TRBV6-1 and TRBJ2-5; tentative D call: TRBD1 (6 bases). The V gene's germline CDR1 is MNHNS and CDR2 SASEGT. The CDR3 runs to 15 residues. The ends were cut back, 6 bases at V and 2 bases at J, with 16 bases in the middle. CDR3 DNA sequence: TGTGCCAGCAGCCTGGGATCCGGACAGCAAGAGACCCAGTACTTC. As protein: CASSLGSGQQETQYF.

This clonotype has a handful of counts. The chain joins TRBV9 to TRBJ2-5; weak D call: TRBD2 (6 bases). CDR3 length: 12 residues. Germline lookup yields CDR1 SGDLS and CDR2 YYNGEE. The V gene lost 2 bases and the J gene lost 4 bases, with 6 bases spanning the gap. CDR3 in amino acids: CASSVGGETQYF. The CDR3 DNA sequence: TGTGCCAGCAGCGTGGGGGGAGAGACCCAGTACTTC.

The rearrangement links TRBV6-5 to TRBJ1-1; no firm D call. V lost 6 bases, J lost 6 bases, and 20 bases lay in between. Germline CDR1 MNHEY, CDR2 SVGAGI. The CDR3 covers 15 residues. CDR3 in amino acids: CASSRTVVARPEAFF. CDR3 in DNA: TGTGCCAGCAGCCGGACGGTGGTTGCTCGGCCTGAAGCTTTCTTT.

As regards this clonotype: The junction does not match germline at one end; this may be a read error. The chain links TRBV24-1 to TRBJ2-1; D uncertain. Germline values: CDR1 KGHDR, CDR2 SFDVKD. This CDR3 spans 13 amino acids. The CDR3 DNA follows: TGTGCCACCAGTCTATCCACCTACACTGAGCAGTTCTTC. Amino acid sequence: CATSLSTYTEQFF.

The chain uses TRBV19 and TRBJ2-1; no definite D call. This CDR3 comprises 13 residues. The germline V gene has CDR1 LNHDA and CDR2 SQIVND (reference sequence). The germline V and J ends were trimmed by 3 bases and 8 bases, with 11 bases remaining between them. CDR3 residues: CASSIGWVDEQFF. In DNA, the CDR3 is TGTGCCAGTAGTATCGGGTGGGTCGATGAGCAGTTCTTC.

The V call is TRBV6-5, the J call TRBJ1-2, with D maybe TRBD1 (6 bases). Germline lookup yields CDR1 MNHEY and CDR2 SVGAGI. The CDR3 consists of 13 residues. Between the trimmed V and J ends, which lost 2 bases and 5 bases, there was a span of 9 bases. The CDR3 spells CASSYKGEYGYTF. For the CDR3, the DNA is TGTGCCAGCAGTTACAAGGGGGAGTATGGCTACACCTTC.

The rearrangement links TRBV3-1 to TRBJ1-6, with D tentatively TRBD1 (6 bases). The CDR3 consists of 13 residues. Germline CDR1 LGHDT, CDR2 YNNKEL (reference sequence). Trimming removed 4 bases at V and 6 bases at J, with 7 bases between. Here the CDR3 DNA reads TGTGCCAGCAGCCGGGACACTAATTCACCCCTCCACTTT. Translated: CASSRDTNSPLHF.

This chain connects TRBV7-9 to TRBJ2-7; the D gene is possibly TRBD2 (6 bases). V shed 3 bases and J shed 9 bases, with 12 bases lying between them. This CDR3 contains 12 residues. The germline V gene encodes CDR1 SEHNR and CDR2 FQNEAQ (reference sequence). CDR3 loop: CASSFPSGGQYF. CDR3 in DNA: TGTGCCAGCAGCTTCCCGTCCGGGGGGCAGTACTTC.

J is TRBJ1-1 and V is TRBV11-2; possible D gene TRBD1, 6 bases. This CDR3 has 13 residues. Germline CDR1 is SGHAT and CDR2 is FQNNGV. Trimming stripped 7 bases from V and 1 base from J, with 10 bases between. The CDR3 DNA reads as TGTGCCAGCACCCCACAGGGGAACACTGAAGCTTTCTTT. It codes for CASTPQGNTEAFF.

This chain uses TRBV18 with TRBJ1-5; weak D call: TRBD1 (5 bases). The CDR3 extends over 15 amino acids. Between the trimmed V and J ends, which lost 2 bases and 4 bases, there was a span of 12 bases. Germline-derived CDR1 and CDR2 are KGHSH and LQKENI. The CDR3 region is CASSPRGQVNQPQHF. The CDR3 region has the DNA TGTGCCAGCTCACCAAGGGGCCAGGTAAATCAGCCCCAGCATTTT.

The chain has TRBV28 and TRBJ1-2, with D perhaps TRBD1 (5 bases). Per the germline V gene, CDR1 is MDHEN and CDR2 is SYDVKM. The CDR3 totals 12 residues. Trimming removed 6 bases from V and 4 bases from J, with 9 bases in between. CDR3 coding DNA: TGTGCCAGCAGAGGACAACCCTATGGCTACACCTTC. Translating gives CASRGQPYGYTF.

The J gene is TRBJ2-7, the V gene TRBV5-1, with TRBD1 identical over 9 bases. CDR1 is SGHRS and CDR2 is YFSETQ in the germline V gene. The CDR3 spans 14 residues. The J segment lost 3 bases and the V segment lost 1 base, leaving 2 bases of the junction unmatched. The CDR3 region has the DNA TGCGCCAGCAGCTTGACAGGGGGCAACTACGAGCAGTACTTC. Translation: CASSLTGGNYEQYF.

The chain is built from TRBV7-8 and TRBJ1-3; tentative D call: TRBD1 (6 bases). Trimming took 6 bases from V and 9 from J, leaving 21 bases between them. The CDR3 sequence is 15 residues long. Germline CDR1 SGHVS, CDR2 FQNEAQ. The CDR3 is CASRPPGAREGTIYF. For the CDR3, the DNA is TGTGCCAGCAGACCCCCAGGGGCTAGGGAAGGCACCATATATTTT.